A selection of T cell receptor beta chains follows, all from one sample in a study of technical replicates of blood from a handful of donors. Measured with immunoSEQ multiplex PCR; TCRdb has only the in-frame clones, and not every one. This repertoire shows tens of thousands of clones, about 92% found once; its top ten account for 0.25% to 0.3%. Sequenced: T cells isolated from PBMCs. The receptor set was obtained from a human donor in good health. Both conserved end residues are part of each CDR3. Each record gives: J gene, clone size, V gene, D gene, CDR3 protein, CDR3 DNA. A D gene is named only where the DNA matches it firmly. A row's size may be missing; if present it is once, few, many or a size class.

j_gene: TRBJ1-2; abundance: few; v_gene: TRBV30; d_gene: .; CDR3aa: CAWSVLEGLGYTF; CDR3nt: TGTGCCTGGAGTGTACTTGAGGGACTGGGCTACACCTTC
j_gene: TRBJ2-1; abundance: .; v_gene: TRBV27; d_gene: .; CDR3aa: CASSSGGNNEQFF; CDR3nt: TGTGCCAGCAGTTCCGGCGGAAACAATGAGCAGTTCTTC
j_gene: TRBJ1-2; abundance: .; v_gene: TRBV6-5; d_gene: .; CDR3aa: CASSYNDRQNYGYTF; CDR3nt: TGTGCCAGCAGTTACAACGACAGGCAAAACTATGGCTACACCTTC
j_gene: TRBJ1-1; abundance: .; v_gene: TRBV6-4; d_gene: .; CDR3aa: CASSDSHINTGSLNTEAFF; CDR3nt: TGTGCCAGCAGTGACTCCCACATCAATACAGGGAGTCTAAACACTGAAGCTTTCTTT
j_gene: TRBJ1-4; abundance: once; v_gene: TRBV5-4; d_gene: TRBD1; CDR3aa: CASSRDGQAEKLFF; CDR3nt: TGTGCCAGCAGCCGCGACGGACAGGCTGAAAAACTGTTTTTT
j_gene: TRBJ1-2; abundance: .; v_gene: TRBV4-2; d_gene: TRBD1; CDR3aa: CASLSQGEIWYGYTF; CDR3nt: TGTGCCAGCTTGAGTCAGGGGGAGATTTGGTATGGCTACACCTTC
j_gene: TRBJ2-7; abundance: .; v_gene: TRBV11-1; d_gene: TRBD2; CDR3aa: CASSLLAGASYEQYF; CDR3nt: TGTGCCAGCAGCTTATTAGCGGGGGCCTCCTACGAGCAGTACTTC
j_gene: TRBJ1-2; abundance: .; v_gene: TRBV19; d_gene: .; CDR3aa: CASRITGSPISGYTF; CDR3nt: TGTGCCAGTAGAATCACAGGAAGCCCCATATCCGGCTACACCTTC
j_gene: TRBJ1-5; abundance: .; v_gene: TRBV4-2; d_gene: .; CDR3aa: CASSQLAGNQPQHF; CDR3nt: TGTGCCAGCAGCCAACTCGCGGGCAATCAGCCCCAGCATTTT
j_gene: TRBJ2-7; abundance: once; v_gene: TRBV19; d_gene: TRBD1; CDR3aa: CASSMGTGVEQYF; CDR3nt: TGTGCCAGTAGTATGGGGACAGGGGTTGAGCAGTACTTC
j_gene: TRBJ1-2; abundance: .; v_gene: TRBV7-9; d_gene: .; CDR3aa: CASSLSSHGYTF; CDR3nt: TGTGCCAGCAGCTTATCGTCCCATGGCTACACCTTC
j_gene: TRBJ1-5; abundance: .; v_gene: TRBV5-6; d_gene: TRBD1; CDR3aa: CASTFRQGNQPQHF; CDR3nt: TGTGCCAGCACCTTCCGACAGGGGAATCAGCCCCAGCATTTT
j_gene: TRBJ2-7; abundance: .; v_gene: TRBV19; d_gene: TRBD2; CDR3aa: CASSPTSGSWYEQYF; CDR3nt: TGTGCCAGTAGCCCAACTAGCGGGAGCTGGTACGAGCAGTACTTC
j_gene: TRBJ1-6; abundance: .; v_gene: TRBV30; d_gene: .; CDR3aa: CAWTQGRNSPLHF; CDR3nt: TGTGCCTGGACCCAGGGAAGGAATTCACCCCTCCACTTT
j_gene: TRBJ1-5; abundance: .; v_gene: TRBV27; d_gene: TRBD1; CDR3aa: CASSFWGQSGQPQHF; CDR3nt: TGTGCCAGCAGTTTCTGGGGACAGTCTGGTCAGCCCCAGCATTTT
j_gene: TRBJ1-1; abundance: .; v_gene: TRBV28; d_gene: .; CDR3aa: CASSFKGVNTEAFF; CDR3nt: TGTGCCAGCAGTTTTAAAGGGGTGAACACTGAAGCTTTCTTT
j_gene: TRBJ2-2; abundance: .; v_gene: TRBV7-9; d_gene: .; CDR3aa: CASSLIPQGNTGELFF; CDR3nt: TGTGCCAGCAGCCTCATTCCGCAGGGAAACACCGGGGAGCTGTTTTTT
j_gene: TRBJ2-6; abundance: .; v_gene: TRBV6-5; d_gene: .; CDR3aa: CASSEISGANVLTF; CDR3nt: TGTGCCAGCAGCGAGATCTCTGGGGCCAACGTCCTGACTTTC
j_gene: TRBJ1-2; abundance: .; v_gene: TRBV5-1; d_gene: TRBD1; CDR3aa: CASSLTGTGVGYTF; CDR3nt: TGCGCCAGCAGCTTAACCGGGACAGGGGTTGGCTACACCTTC
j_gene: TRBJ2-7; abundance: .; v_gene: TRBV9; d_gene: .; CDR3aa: CASSVDDVGSSYEQYF; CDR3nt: TGTGCCAGCAGCGTAGATGATGTGGGGAGCTCCTACGAGCAGTACTTC
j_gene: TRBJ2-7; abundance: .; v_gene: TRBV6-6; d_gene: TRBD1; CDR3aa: CASSHGQGEYF; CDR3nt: TGTGCCAGCAGTCATGGACAGGGGGAGTACTTC
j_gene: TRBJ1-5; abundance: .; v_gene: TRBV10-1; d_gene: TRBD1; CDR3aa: CASSVRTGNTQRNQPQHF; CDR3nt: TGCGCCAGCAGTGTCCGGACAGGCAACACACAGAGAAATCAGCCCCAGCATTTT
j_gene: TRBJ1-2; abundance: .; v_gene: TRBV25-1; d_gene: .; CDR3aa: CASSEWAGIGYTF; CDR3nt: TGTGCCAGCAGTGAATGGGCCGGGATCGGCTACACCTTC
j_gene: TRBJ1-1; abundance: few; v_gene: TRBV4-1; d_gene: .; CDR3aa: CASSQTEDRAFF; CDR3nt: TGCGCCAGCAGCCAAACGGAGGATCGGGCTTTCTTT
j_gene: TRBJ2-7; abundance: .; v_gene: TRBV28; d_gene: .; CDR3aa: CASSSNVEGAYEQYF; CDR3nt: TGTGCCAGCAGTTCCAATGTGGAAGGAGCCTACGAGCAGTACTTC
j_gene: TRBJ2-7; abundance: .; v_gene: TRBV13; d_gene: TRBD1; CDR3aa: CASSLGNRGVYEQYF; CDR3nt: TGTGCCAGCAGCTTGGGGAACAGGGGAGTCTACGAGCAGTACTTC
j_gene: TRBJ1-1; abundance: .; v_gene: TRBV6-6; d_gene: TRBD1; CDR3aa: CASSHRGLNTEAFF; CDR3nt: TGTGCCAGCTCCCACAGGGGATTGAACACTGAAGCTTTCTTT
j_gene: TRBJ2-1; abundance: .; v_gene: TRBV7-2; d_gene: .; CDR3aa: CASSLDVWGPRFF; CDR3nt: TGTGCCAGCAGCTTAGATGTTTGGGGGCCGCGGTTCTTC
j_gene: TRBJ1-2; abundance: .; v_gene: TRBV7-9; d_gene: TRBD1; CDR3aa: CASSRTGDYGYTF; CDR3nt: TGTGCCAGCAGCCGGACAGGGGACTATGGCTACACCTTC
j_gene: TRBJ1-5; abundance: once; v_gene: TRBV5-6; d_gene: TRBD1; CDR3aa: CASSADRGSQPQHF; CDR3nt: TGTGCCAGCAGCGCGGACAGGGGTAGTCAGCCCCAGCATTTT
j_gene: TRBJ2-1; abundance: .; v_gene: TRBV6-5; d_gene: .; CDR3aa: CASSYAGSGFDNEQFF; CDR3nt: TGTGCCAGCAGTTATGCAGGGTCCGGCTTCGACAATGAGCAGTTCTTC
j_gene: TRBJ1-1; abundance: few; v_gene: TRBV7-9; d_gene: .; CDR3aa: CASSSNTEAFF; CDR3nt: TGTGCCAGCAGCTCAAACACTGAAGCTTTCTTT
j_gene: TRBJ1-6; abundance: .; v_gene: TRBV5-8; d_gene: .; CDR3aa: CASSLETHTSSYNSPLHF; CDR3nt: TGTGCCAGCAGCTTGGAAACGCATACCAGCTCCTATAATTCACCCCTCCACTTT
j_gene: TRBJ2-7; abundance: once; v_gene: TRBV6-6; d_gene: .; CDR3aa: CASSYSLGAIYEQYF; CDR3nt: TGTGCCAGCAGTTACTCGCTGGGGGCGATCTACGAGCAGTACTTC
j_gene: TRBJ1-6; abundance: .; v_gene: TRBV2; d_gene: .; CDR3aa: CASTGLHRDNSPLHF; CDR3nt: TGTGCCAGCACAGGGCTCCACCGTGACAATTCACCCCTCCACTTT
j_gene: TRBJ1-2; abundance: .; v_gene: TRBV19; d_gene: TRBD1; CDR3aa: CASSTGQGAEGYTF; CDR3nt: TGTGCCAGTAGTACAGGACAGGGGGCTGAAGGCTACACCTTC
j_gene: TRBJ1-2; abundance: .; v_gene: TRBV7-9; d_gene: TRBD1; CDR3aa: CASSPTGDGYTF; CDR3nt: TGTGCCAGCAGCCCCACAGGGGATGGCTACACCTTC
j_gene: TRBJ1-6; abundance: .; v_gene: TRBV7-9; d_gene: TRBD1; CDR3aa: CASSPTWGRGENSPLHF; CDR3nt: TGTGCCAGCAGTCCCACTTGGGGCAGGGGGGAGAATTCACCCCTCCACTTT
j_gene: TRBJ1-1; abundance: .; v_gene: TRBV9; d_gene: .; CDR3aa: CASSEVGGRAFF; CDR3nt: TGTGCCAGCAGCGAGGTGGGAGGGAGAGCTTTCTTT
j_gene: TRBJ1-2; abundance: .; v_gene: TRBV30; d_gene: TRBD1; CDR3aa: CAWRTGQGGGYTF; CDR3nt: TGTGCCTGGAGAACGGGACAGGGGGGTGGCTACACCTTC
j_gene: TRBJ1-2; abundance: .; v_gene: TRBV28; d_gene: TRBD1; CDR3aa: CASSFQGAGYGYTF; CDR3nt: TGTGCCAGCAGTTTTCAGGGGGCGGGATATGGCTACACCTTC
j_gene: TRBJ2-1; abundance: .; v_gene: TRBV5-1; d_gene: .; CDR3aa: CASSAQGSEQFF; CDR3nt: TGCGCCAGCAGCGCCCAGGGGAGTGAGCAGTTCTTC
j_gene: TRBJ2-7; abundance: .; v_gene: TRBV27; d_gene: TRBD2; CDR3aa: CASSSGTSTYEQYF; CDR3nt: TGTGCCAGCAGTTCCGGGACTAGCACCTACGAGCAGTACTTC
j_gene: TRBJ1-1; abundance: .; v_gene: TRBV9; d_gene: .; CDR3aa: CASSVLVFSEAFF; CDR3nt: TGTGCCAGCAGCGTACTAGTCTTTTCAGAAGCTTTCTTT
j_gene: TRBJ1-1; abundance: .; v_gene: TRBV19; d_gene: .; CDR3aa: CASSINRNTEAFF; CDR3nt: TGTGCCAGTAGTATCAACAGGAACACTGAAGCTTTCTTT
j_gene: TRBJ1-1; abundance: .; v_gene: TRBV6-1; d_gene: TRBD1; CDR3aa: CASSARRDSYTEAFF; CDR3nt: TGTGCCAGCAGTGCTAGACGGGACAGTTACACTGAAGCTTTCTTT
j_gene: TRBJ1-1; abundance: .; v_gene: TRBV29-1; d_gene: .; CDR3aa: CSVRPLLGGTEAFF; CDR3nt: TGCAGCGTTCGACCCCTTTTGGGAGGTACTGAAGCTTTCTTT